This T cell receptor (beta chain) was sequenced for a study of T cell repertoires in cytomegalovirus infection. In the study overall: Both a matching HLA type and CMV infection were indicated by public TCR beta signatures. Whole-study results and caveats: Dominant in the ex vivo response were TCR beta clonotypes restricted by HLA-C and specific for CMV.

MiXCR, applied by TCRdb to the reads, yields one record per CDR3 protein. The sample contains some 680,000 distinct CDR3 sequences, 35% of which appear only once. This CDR3 has 12 amino acids. The V end was cut by 2 bases, the J end by 6 bases, with 7 bases between. The germline V gene has CDR1 SGHVS and CDR2 FQNEAQ. This clonotype was recorded many times. The antigen remains undetermined. The chain has TRBV7-8 and TRBJ1-2, with D unresolved. The sequencing sample was made of PBMCs. The clonotype originates from a human donor in good health (CMV status not recorded). Some clones in this sample may be carry-over from other donors' samples. The CDR3 protein is CASSLTRNGYTF. CDR3 nucleotides: TGTGCCAGCAGCTTAACCAGGAATGGCTACACCTTC.